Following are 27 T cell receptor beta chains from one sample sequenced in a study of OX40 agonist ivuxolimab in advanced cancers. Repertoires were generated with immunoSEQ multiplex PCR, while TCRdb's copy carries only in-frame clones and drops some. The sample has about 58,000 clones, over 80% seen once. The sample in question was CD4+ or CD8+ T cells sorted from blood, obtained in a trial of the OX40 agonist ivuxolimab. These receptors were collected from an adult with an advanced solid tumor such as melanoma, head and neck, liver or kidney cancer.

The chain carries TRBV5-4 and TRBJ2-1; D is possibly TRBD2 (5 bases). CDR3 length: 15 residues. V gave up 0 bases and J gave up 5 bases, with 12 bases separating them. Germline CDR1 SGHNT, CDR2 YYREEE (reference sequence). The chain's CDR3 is CASSLGSAGNNEQFF. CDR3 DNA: TGTGCCAGCAGCTTGGGTAGCGCCGGGAACAATGAGCAGTTCTTC.

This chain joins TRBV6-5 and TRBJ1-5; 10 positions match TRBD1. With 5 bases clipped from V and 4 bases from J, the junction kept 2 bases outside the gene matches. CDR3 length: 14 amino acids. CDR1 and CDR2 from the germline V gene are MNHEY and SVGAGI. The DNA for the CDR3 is TGTGCCAGCAGTGAGGGACAGGGGAATCAGCCCCAGCATTTT. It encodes CASSEGQGNQPQHF.

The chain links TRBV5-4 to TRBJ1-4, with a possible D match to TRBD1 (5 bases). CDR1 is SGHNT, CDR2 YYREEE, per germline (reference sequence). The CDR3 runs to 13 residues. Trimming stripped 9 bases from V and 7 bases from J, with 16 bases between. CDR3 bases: TGTGCCACCCGGGAGGGGCTGGGTGAAAAACTGTTTTTT. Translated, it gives CATREGLGEKLFF.

CDR3 DNA: TGTGCCAGCAGCCGGTGGGATCAAGAGACCCAGTACTTC. Its protein is CASSRWDQETQYF. This rearrangement joins TRBV5-5 to TRBJ2-5; D is ambiguous. Per the germline V gene, CDR1 is SGHKS and CDR2 is YYEKEE (reference sequence). The length of the CDR3 is 13 residues. V lost 4 bases to trimming and J lost 2 bases, with 9 bases between them.

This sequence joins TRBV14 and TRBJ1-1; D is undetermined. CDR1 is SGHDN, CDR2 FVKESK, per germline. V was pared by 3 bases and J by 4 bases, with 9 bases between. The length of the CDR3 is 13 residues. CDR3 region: CASSQAIFTEAFF. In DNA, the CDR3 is TGTGCCAGCAGCCAGGCTATATTCACTGAAGCTTTCTTT.

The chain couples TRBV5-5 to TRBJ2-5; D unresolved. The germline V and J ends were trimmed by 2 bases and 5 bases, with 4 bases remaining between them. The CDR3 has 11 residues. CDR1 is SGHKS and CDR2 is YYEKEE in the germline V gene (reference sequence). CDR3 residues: CASSFQETQYF. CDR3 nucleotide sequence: TGTGCCAGCAGCTTCCAGGAGACCCAGTACTTC.

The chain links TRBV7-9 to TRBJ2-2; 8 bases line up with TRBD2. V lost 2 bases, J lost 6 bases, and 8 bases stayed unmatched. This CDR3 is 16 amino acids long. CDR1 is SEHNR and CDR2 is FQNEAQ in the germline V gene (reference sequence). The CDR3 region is CASSLSRGGSAGELFF. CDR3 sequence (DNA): TGTGCCAGCAGCTTATCACGGGGGGGGTCCGCCGGGGAGCTGTTTTTT.

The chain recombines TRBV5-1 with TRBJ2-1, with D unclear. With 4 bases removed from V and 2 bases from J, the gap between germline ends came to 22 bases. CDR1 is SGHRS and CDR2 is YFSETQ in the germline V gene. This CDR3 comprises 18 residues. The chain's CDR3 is CASSPWAHITAAYNEQFF. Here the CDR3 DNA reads TGCGCCAGCAGCCCCTGGGCCCACATCACCGCCGCCTACAATGAGCAGTTCTTC.

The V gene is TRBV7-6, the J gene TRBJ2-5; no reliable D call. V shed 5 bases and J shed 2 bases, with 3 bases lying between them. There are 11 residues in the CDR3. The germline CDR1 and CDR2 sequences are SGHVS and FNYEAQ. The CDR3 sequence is CASSEQETQYF. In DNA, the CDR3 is TGTGCCAGCAGCGAACAAGAGACCCAGTACTTC. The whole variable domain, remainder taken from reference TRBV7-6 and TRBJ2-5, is GAGVSQSPRYKVTKRGQDVALRCDPISGHVSLYWYRQALGQGPEFLTYFNYEAQQDKSGLPNDRFSAERPEGSISTLTIQRTEQRDSAMYRCASSEQETQYFGPGTRLLVL.

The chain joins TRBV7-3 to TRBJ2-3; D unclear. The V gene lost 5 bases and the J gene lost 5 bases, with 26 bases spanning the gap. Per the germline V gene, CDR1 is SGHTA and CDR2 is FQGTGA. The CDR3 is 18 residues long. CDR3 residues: CASSPQAMLGYGGDTQYF. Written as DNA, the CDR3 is TGTGCCAGCAGCCCTCAAGCCATGTTGGGGTACGGTGGAGATACGCAGTATTTT.

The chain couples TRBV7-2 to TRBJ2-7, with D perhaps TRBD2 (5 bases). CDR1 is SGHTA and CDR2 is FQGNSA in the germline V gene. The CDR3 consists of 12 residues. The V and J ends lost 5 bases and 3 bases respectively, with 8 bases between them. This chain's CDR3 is CASSNRDYEQYF. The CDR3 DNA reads TGTGCCAGCAGCAACCGGGACTACGAGCAGTACTTC.

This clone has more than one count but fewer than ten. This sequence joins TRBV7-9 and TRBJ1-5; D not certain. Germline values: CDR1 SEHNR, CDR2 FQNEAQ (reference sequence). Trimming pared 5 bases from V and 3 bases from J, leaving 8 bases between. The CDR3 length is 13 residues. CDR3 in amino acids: CASSRGYNQPQHF. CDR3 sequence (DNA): TGTGCCAGCAGCCGTGGATACAATCAGCCCCAGCATTTT. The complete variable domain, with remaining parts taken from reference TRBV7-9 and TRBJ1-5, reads DTGVSQNPRHKITKRGQNVTFRCDPISEHNRLYWYRQTLGQGPEFLTYFQNEAQLEKSRLLSDRFSAERPKGSFSTLEIQRTEQGDSAMYLCASSRGYNQPQHFGDGTRLSIL.

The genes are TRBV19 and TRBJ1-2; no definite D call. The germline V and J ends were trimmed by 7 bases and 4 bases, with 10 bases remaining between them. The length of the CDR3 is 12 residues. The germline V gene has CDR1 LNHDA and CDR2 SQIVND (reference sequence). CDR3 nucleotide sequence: TGTGCCAGTACAAGGACCTCCTATGGCTACACCTTC. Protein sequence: CASTRTSYGYTF.

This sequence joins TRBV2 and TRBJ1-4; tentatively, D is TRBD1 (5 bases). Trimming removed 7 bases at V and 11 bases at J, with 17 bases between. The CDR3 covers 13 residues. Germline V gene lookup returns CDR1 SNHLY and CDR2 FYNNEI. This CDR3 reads CASTGHWAQKLFF. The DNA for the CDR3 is TGTGCCAGCACCGGACATTGGGCCCAGAAACTGTTTTTT.

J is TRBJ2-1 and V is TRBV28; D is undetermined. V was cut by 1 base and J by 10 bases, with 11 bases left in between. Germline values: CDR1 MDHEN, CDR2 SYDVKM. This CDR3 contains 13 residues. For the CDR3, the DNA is TGTGCCAGCAGTTTATCTTCCTCCAGGGAGCAGTTCTTC. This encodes CASSLSSSREQFF.

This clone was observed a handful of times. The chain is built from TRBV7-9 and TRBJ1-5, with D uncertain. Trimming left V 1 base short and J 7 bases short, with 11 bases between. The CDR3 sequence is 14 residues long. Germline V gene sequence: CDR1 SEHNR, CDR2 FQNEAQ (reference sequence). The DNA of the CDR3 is TGTGCCAGCAGCTTAGAGGGAATGAGCCAGCCCCAGCATTTT. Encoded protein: CASSLEGMSQPQHF.

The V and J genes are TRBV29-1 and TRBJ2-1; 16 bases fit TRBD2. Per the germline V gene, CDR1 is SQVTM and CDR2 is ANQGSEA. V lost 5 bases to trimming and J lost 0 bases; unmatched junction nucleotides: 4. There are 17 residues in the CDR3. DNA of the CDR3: TGCAGCGTTTTGGGACTAGCGGGAGGGTACTCCTACAATGAGCAGTTCTTC. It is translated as CSVLGLAGGYSYNEQFF.

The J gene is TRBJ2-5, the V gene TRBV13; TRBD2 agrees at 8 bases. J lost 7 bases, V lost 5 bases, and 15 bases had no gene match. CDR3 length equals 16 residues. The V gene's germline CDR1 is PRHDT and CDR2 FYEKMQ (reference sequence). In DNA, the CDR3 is TGTGCCAGCAGCCGGAATTTCGGGGGGGAAAAGGCGACCCAGTACTTC. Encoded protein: CASSRNFGGEKATQYF.

CDR3 nucleotides: TGTGCCAGCAGGGGTGGGGGCACGGGTTTCGACGAGCAGTACTTC. Encoded protein: CASRGGGTGFDEQYF. The gene calls are TRBV28 and TRBJ2-7; D is perhaps TRBD1 (6 bases). V gave up 6 bases and J gave up 5 bases, with 20 bases separating them. The germline V gene encodes CDR1 MDHEN and CDR2 SYDVKM. CDR3 length: 15 amino acids.

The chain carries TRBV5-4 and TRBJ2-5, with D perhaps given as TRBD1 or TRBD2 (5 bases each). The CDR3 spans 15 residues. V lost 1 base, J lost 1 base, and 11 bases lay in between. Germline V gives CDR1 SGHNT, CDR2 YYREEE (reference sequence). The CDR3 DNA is TGTGCCAGCAGCTTGCGAGCAGGGACCCAAGAGACCCAGTACTTC. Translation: CASSLRAGTQETQYF. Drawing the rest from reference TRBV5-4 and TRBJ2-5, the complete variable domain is ETGVTQSPTHLIKTRGQQVTLRCSSQSGHNTVSWYQQALGQGPQFIFQYYREEENGRGNFPPRFSGLQFPNYSSELNVNALELDDSALYLCASSLRAGTQETQYFGPGTRLLVL.

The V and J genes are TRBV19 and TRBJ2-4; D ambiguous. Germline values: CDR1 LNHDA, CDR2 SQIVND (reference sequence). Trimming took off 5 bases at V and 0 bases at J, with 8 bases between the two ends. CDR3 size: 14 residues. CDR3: CASSLNIAKNIQYF. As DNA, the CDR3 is TGTGCCAGTAGTTTGAATATAGCCAAAAACATTCAGTACTTC.

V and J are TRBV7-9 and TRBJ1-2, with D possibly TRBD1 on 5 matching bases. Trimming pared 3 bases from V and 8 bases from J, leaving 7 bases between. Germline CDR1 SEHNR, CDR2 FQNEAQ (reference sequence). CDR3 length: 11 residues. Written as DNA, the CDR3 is TGTGCCAGCAGCTTTGAGGGGGGCTACACCTTC. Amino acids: CASSFEGGYTF. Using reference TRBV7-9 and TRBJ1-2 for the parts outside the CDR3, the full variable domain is DTGVSQNPRHKITKRGQNVTFRCDPISEHNRLYWYRQTLGQGPEFLTYFQNEAQLEKSRLLSDRFSAERPKGSFSTLEIQRTEQGDSAMYLCASSFEGGYTFGSGTRLTVV.

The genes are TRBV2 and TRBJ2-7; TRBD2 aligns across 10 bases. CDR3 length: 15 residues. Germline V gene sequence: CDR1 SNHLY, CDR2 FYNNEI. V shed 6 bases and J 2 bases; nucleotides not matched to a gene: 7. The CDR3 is CASRQSGRGAYEQYF. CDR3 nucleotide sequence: TGTGCCAGCAGACAAAGCGGGAGGGGTGCCTACGAGCAGTACTTC.

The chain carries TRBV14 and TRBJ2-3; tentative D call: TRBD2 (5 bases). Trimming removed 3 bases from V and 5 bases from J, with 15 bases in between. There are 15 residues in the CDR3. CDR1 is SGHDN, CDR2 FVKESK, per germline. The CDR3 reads CASSQMTTGRDTQYF. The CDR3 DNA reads TGTGCCAGCAGCCAGATGACGACGGGGAGAGATACGCAGTATTTT.

The CDR3 region is CASTNGYTEAFF. The CDR3 coding sequence is TGTGCCAGCACCAACGGGTACACTGAAGCTTTCTTT. V and J are TRBV6-5 and TRBJ1-1, with D unclear. CDR1 and CDR2 (germline): MNHEY, SVGAGI. The CDR3 runs to 12 residues. V lost 7 bases to trimming and J lost 3 bases, with 9 bases between them.

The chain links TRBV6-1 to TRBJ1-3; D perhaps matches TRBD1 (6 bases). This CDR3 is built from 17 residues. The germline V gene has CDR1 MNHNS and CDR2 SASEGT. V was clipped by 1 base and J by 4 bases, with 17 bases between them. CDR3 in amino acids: CASSEDLVTGQGNTIYF. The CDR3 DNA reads TGTGCCAGCAGTGAAGACCTGGTAACAGGGCAAGGAAACACCATATATTTT.

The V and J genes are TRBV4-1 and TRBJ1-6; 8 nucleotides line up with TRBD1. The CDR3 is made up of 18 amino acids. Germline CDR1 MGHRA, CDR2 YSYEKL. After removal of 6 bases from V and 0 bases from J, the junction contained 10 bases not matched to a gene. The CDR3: CASRRGDRISSYNSPLHF. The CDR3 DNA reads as TGCGCCAGCAGGAGAGGGGACAGGATTAGCTCCTATAATTCACCCCTCCACTTT.